The 17 T cell receptor beta chains listed next were all sequenced from one sample in a study of T-cell memory formation after mild COVID-19. TCRdb used MiXCR to reprocess the 5' RACE reads, holding one entry per CDR3 protein. The sample contains 100,000 to 130,000 distinct CDR3 sequences, approximately 15% of which appear only once. The sample comprised PBMCs or a T cell subset sorted from them (not recorded which). Receptors were obtained from a young man who had mild COVID-19 (a few samples of this study predate the infection). Cell type and time point are not known.

This clonotype was seen repeatedly, ten times or more. The V and J genes are TRBV4-3 and TRBJ1-6; D is unresolved. Trimming stripped 6 bases from V and 7 bases from J, with 19 bases between. CDR1 is LGHNA, CDR2 YSLEER, per germline. This CDR3 contains 16 residues. The CDR3 DNA is TGCGCCAGCAGGCTGTGGGGAAGGTCGGGAAATTCACCCCTCCACTTT. Protein: CASRLWGRSGNSPLHF.

V gene TRBV12-3 or TRBV12-4 combines with J gene TRBJ2-5; TRBD2 is a possible D gene (7 bases). V shed 7 bases and J shed 4 bases, with 19 bases lying between them. The CDR3 totals 15 residues. CDR3 sequence (DNA): TGTGCCAGCACCATGGGGGGGGCTAGCGGAGAGACCCAGTACTTC. It is translated as CASTMGGASGETQYF.

This clonotype was picked up many times. The chain carries TRBV21-1 and TRBJ2-7. TRBV21-1 is a pseudogene. The CDR3 is made up of 15 amino acids. The CDR3 DNA reads TGTGCCAGCAGCAAATCGGGGGTCGGACTCTACGAGCAGTACTTC. Its protein product is CASSKSGVGLYEQYF.

This clonotype occurred many times. The chain joins TRBV20-1 to TRBJ1-4; D gene uncertain. V shed 1 base and J shed 7 bases, with 13 bases lying between them. This CDR3 region has 14 residues. Per germline, CDR1 DFQATT and CDR2 SNEGSKA (reference sequence). As DNA, the CDR3 is TGCAGTGCTAGAGGGACCATCCTCGGTGAAAAACTGTTTTTT. Translating it yields CSARGTILGEKLFF.

This clonotype was recorded at least ten times. The CDR3 reads CASSTRAGPYEQYF. As DNA, the CDR3 is TGCGCCAGCAGTACCCGAGCGGGCCCCTACGAGCAGTACTTC. V usage is TRBV5-1 and J usage is TRBJ2-7; the D gene is possibly TRBD2 (6 bases). This CDR3 has 14 amino acids. Trimming stripped 5 bases from V and 2 bases from J, with 14 bases between. In germline, CDR1 is SGHRS, CDR2 YFSETQ.

This clonotype was counted ten times or more. V gene TRBV6-5 combines with J gene TRBJ2-1, with a weak D call TRBD2 (5 bases). The V gene's germline CDR1 is MNHEY and CDR2 SVGAGI. Trimming took 0 bases from V and 7 from J, leaving 19 bases between them. The CDR3 has 17 amino acids. Written as DNA, the CDR3 is TGTGCCAGCAGTTACTCGTGGTTTGCGGGCCAAAGAAATGAGCAGTTCTTC. Its translation: CASSYSWFAGQRNEQFF.

This clonotype has at least ten counts. The chain links TRBV20-1 to TRBJ1-5; 10 nucleotides match TRBD1. The trim removed 0 bases at V and 0 bases at J, leaving 8 bases unmatched. This CDR3 region has 18 residues. The germline gives CDR1 DFQATT, CDR2 SNEGSKA (reference sequence). CDR3 residues: CSARELGQGIYSNQPQHF. CDR3 in DNA: TGCAGTGCTAGAGAACTGGGACAGGGGATTTATAGCAATCAGCCCCAGCATTTT.

This clonotype was counted only a few times. The chain is built from TRBV23-1 and TRBJ2-7; D is unresolved. TRBV23-1 is an ORF for which the function is uncertain. This CDR3 has 14 residues. V lost 2 bases, J lost 7 bases, and 15 bases lay in between. The CDR3 is CASSQTATGGEQYV. The DNA of the CDR3 is TGCGCCAGCAGTCAAACAGCCACGGGTGGGGAGCAGTACGTC.

There are a few counts of this clonotype. This chain connects TRBV9 to TRBJ2-1; D not certain. The CDR3 length is 15 residues. Trimming pared 3 bases from V and 0 bases from J, leaving 10 bases between. The germline V gene has CDR1 SGDLS and CDR2 YYNGEE. The CDR3 loop reads CASSDAIPSYNEQFF. DNA of the CDR3: TGTGCCAGCAGCGACGCTATTCCCTCCTACAATGAGCAGTTCTTC.

This clonotype was seen repeatedly, ten times or more. V and J are TRBV6-4 and TRBJ2-1; a possible D gene is TRBD1 (5 bases). The germline V gene has CDR1 MRHNA and CDR2 SNTAGT. V dropped 0 bases and J dropped 9 bases, with 6 bases sitting between them. This CDR3 has 12 residues. CDR3: CASSDSGAEQFF. Written as DNA, the CDR3 is TGTGCCAGCAGTGACTCAGGGGCTGAGCAGTTCTTC.

This chain joins TRBV12-3 or TRBV12-4 and TRBJ2-5; TRBD2 might be the D (5 bases). V lost 3 bases and J lost 1, with 9 bases in between. CDR3 length: 14 residues. Here the CDR3 reads CASSFEGSQETQYF. For the CDR3, the DNA is TGTGCCAGCAGTTTCGAGGGCAGCCAAGAGACCCAGTACTTC.

The V call is TRBV13, the J call TRBJ2-3; 9 positions agree with TRBD1. This CDR3 contains 16 residues. The germline V gene encodes CDR1 PRHDT and CDR2 FYEKMQ (reference sequence). Trimming cost V 5 bases and J 7 bases; bases outside gene matches: 13. CDR3 sequence: CASSTTGTGTLYTQYF. The DNA for the CDR3 is TGTGCCAGCAGCACCACCGGGACAGGGACCTTGTATACGCAGTATTTT.

The rearrangement uses TRBV30 and TRBJ2-1; weak D call: TRBD1 (6 bases). The V gene lost 0 bases and the J gene lost 8 bases, with 17 bases spanning the gap. The length of the CDR3 is 15 residues. Germline assignment: CDR1 GTSNPN and CDR2 SVGIG (reference sequence). The CDR3 sequence is CAWSVGTGNSDEQFF. The CDR3 DNA reads TGTGCCTGGAGTGTAGGTACAGGGAATAGTGATGAGCAGTTCTTC. Full variable domain (outside the CDR3, taken from reference TRBV30 and TRBJ2-1): SQTIHQWPATLVQPVGSPLSLECTVEGTSNPNLYWYRQAAGRGLQLLFYSVGIGQISSEVPQNLSASRPQDRQFILSSKKLLLSDSGFYLCAWSVGTGNSDEQFFGPGTRLTVL.

J is TRBJ1-2 and V is TRBV6-2 or TRBV6-3; D is perhaps TRBD1 (5 bases). Germline assignment: CDR1 MNHEY and CDR2 SVGEGT. The germline V and J ends were trimmed by 2 bases and 6 bases, with 19 bases remaining between them. CDR3 length: 16 amino acids. CDR3 sequence: CASSYPMGVWGHGYTF. The CDR3 DNA follows: TGTGCCAGCAGTTACCCGATGGGCGTTTGGGGCCATGGCTACACCTTC.

CDR3 bases: TGTGCCAGCAGGGGAACTAGCGGGGGCACAGATACGCAGTATTTT. This encodes CASRGTSGGTDTQYF. The chain recombines TRBV6-5 with TRBJ2-3, with 10 bases matching TRBD2. V gave up 6 bases and J gave up 1 base; unmatched junction bases: 4. The CDR3 totals 15 residues. Looked up from germline, CDR1 is MNHEY and CDR2 is SVGAGI.

V usage is TRBV25-1 and J usage is TRBJ2-5; 9 positions match TRBD2. CDR3 length equals 16 residues. The V gene's germline CDR1 is MGHDK and CDR2 SYGVNS. The trim removed 1 base at V and 0 bases at J, leaving 3 bases unmatched. The CDR3 DNA is TGTGCCAGCAGTGAATTCCCTAGCGGGGACCAAGAGACCCAGTACTTC. The encoded protein is CASSEFPSGDQETQYF.

This clonotype was observed a handful of times. This chain links TRBV20-1 with TRBJ2-7; 8 bases align to TRBD2. The germline CDR1 and CDR2 sequences are DFQATT and SNEGSKA (reference sequence). There are 16 residues in the CDR3. V gave up 2 bases and J gave up 3 bases; unmatched junction bases: 12. DNA of the CDR3: TGCAGTGCTAGATCTCCTCAGTCGGGGGGGGACTACGAGCAGTACGTC. Translation: CSARSPQSGGDYEQYV.